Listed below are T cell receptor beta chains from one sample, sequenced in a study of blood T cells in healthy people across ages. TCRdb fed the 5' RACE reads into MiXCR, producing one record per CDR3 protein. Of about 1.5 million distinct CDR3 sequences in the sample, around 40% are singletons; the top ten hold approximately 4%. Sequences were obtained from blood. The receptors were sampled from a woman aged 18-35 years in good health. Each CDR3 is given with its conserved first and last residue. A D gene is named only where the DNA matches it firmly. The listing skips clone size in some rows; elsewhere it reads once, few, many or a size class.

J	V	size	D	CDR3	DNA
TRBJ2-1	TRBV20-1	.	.	CSARTRVRSYNEQFF	TGCAGTGCACGCACCAGGGTCCGATCCTACAATGAGCAGTTCTTC
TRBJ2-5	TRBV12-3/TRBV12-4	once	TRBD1	CASSLSRGGRNEQYF	TGTGCCAGCAGTCTTTCTAGAGGGGGCCGGAATGAGCAGTACTTC
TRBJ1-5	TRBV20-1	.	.	CSATRAQNNQPQHF	TGCAGTGCTACAAGGGCACAGAACAATCAGCCCCAGCATTTT
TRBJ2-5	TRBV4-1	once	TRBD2	CASSQEGPTSGWLETQYF	TGCGCCAGCAGCCAAGAGGGGCCCACTAGCGGGTGGTTAGAGACCCAGTACTTC
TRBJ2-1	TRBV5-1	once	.	CANSWNFGNEQFF	TGCGCCAACAGCTGGAACTTCGGCAATGAGCAGTTCTTC
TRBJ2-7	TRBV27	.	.	CASSFPHGEQYF	TGTGCCAGCAGTTTCCCCCACGGCGAGCAGTACTTC
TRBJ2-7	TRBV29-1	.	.	CSVEGHSSYEQYF	TGCAGCGTTGAGGGACACAGCTCCTACGAGCAGTACTTC
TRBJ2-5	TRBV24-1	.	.	CATSETPNEQYF	TGTGCCACCAGTGAGACCCCCAATGAGCAGTACTTC
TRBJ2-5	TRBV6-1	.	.	CASRTGHQFGETQYF	TGTGCCAGCAGAACGGGACACCAATTTGGGGAGACCCAGTACTTC
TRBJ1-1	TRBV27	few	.	CASSSILQNTEAFF	TGTGCCAGCAGTTCGATTCTACAGAACACTGAAGCTTTCTTT